The 2 T cell receptor beta chains below all came from one sample that was sequenced in a study of shared clonotypes between healthy human individuals. TCRdb keeps only in-frame clones here, not all; method: immunoSEQ multiplex PCR. The sample records about 480,000 clones, 79% being singletons. The material sequenced was PBMCs. All receptors derive from a woman between 35 and 50 years old in good health. Some clones in this sample may be carry-over from other donors' samples.

This clone was counted once. The chain combines TRBV11-2 with TRBJ1-2, with D possibly TRBD1 on 6 matching bases. From germline, CDR1 is SGHAT and CDR2 FQNNGV. The CDR3 runs to 15 residues. V lost 3 bases and J lost 6, with 17 bases in between. CDR3 residues: CASSFFTGRSDGYTF. DNA for the CDR3: TGTGCCAGCAGCTTTTTTACAGGGAGAAGTGATGGCTACACCTTC.

This rearrangement joins TRBV18 to TRBJ2-7; no firm D call. This CDR3 spans 14 amino acids. The V end was cut by 3 bases, the J end by 1 base, with 10 bases between. Germline CDR1 is KGHSH and CDR2 is LQKENI. The CDR3 sequence: CASSPGSLSYEQYF. The CDR3 region has the DNA TGTGCCAGCTCACCGGGTTCTCTATCCTACGAGCAGTACTTC.